These T cell receptor beta chains were read from a single sample in a study of shared clonotypes between healthy human individuals. The protocol was immunoSEQ multiplex PCR, while the TCRdb copy is restricted to in-frame clones and leaves out a portion. The sample has around 2,000,000 clones, 90% to 95% seen once. What was sequenced was naive CD4+ T cells sorted from blood. All receptors come from a man aged 18 to 29 in good health. Each CDR3 is given with its conserved first and last residue. The D gene is left open where the match is weak. Part of the rows lack a size; the others show once, few, many or a class for expanded clones.

CDR3aa: CAISETATVLNSPLHF; CDR3nt: TGTGCCATCAGTGAGACGGCTACTGTTCTTAATTCACCCCTCCACTTT; abundance: -; d_gene: -; v_gene: TRBV10-3; j_gene: TRBJ1-6
CDR3aa: CASSLEGHPTGELFF; CDR3nt: TGCGCCAGCAGCTTGGAGGGACACCCCACCGGGGAGCTGTTTTTT; abundance: -; d_gene: -; v_gene: TRBV5-1; j_gene: TRBJ2-2
CDR3aa: CASSSEGQGNYEQYF; CDR3nt: TGCGCCAGCAGCTCCGAGGGACAGGGGAACTACGAGCAGTACTTC; abundance: -; d_gene: TRBD1; v_gene: TRBV4-3; j_gene: TRBJ2-7
CDR3aa: CASSPARPYQPQHF; CDR3nt: TGTGCCAGCAGCCCCGCGCGGCCCTATCAGCCCCAGCATTTT; abundance: few; d_gene: -; v_gene: TRBV6-5; j_gene: TRBJ1-5
CDR3aa: CASSESQTYGYTF; CDR3nt: TGCGCCAGCAGTGAGAGTCAGACCTATGGCTACACCTTC; abundance: -; d_gene: -; v_gene: TRBV10-1; j_gene: TRBJ1-2
CDR3aa: CASSLVGRADTQYF; CDR3nt: TGCGCCAGCAGCTTGGTTGGCAGGGCCGATACGCAGTATTTT; abundance: -; d_gene: -; v_gene: TRBV5-1; j_gene: TRBJ2-3
CDR3aa: CAYASGALDSPLHF; CDR3nt: TGTGCCTACGCCTCGGGGGCGTTGGATTCACCCCTCCACTTT; abundance: -; d_gene: -; v_gene: TRBV30; j_gene: TRBJ1-6
CDR3aa: CASRKLAGNNEQFF; CDR3nt: TGCGCCAGCAGAAAACTAGCGGGTAACAATGAGCAGTTCTTC; abundance: -; d_gene: TRBD2; v_gene: TRBV4-1; j_gene: TRBJ2-1
CDR3aa: CASSSTSGQTAKNIQYF; CDR3nt: TGCGCCAGCAGCTCGACTTCCGGACAGACAGCCAAAAACATTCAGTACTTC; abundance: -; d_gene: -; v_gene: TRBV5-1; j_gene: TRBJ2-4
CDR3aa: CASSQGVTSGANVLTF; CDR3nt: TGTGCCAGCAGCCAAGGGGTTACCTCTGGGGCCAACGTCCTGACTTTC; abundance: once; d_gene: -; v_gene: TRBV14; j_gene: TRBJ2-6
CDR3aa: CASSGRGQQETQYF; CDR3nt: TGCGCCAGCAGCGGGAGGGGGCAGCAAGAGACCCAGTACTTC; abundance: -; d_gene: -; v_gene: TRBV5-1; j_gene: TRBJ2-5
CDR3aa: CASSDGRVAGANVLTF; CDR3nt: TGTGCCAGCAGTGACGGGAGAGTCGCTGGGGCCAACGTCCTGACTTTC; abundance: -; d_gene: -; v_gene: TRBV2; j_gene: TRBJ2-6
CDR3aa: CASSSYFTGQGPNTEAFF; CDR3nt: TGTGCCAGCAGCTCGTATTTCACGGGGCAGGGGCCGAACACTGAAGCTTTCTTT; abundance: -; d_gene: -; v_gene: TRBV5-4; j_gene: TRBJ1-1
CDR3aa: CASSSGLLITDTQYF; CDR3nt: TGTGCCAGCAGCTCGGGACTACTTATCACAGATACGCAGTATTTT; abundance: -; d_gene: TRBD2; v_gene: TRBV7-2; j_gene: TRBJ2-3
CDR3aa: CASNKRLYNSPLHF; CDR3nt: TGTGCCAGCAACAAACGGCTTTATAATTCACCCCTCCACTTT; abundance: -; d_gene: -; v_gene: TRBV6-1; j_gene: TRBJ1-6
CDR3aa: CSATLWRGYTF; CDR3nt: TGCAGTGCAACCCTATGGCGTGGCTACACCTTC; abundance: -; d_gene: -; v_gene: TRBV20-1; j_gene: TRBJ1-2
CDR3aa: CASSPLGYEQFF; CDR3nt: TGCGCCAGCAGCCCCCTCGGCTATGAGCAGTTCTTC; abundance: -; d_gene: -; v_gene: TRBV5-1; j_gene: TRBJ2-1
CDR3aa: CASSPRGRVGYTF; CDR3nt: TGTGCCAGTAGTCCCCGGGGGAGGGTGGGCTACACCTTC; abundance: -; d_gene: -; v_gene: TRBV19; j_gene: TRBJ1-2
CDR3aa: CAWGSTREVQETQYF; CDR3nt: TGTGCCTGGGGAAGCACGAGGGAGGTTCAAGAGACCCAGTACTTC; abundance: -; d_gene: -; v_gene: TRBV30; j_gene: TRBJ2-5
CDR3aa: CASSPLGLAGEYF; CDR3nt: TGTGCCAGCTCACCATTAGGACTAGCGGGGGAGTACTTC; abundance: -; d_gene: TRBD2; v_gene: TRBV18; j_gene: TRBJ2-5
CDR3aa: CASSLDPGTRSSYEQYF; CDR3nt: TGTGCCAGCAGCTTGGACCCCGGGACACGAAGCTCCTACGAGCAGTACTTC; abundance: -; d_gene: -; v_gene: TRBV5-6; j_gene: TRBJ2-7
CDR3aa: CASSPSGASGANVLTF; CDR3nt: TGTGCCAGCAGCCCCTCGGGTGCTTCTGGGGCCAACGTCCTGACTTTC; abundance: once; d_gene: -; v_gene: TRBV7-2; j_gene: TRBJ2-6
CDR3aa: CASSSPGQGASHF; CDR3nt: TGTGCCAGCAGTTCGCCGGGACAGGGGGCATCCCACTTT; abundance: -; d_gene: TRBD1; v_gene: TRBV6-5; j_gene: TRBJ1-6
CDR3aa: CASCPSPPYEQYF; CDR3nt: TGTGCCAGCTGCCCCTCCCCCCCTTACGAGCAGTACTTC; abundance: -; d_gene: -; v_gene: TRBV6-5; j_gene: TRBJ2-7
CDR3aa: CASSGTGSYQPQHF; CDR3nt: TGCGCCAGCAGCGGGACAGGTAGCTATCAGCCCCAGCATTTT; abundance: -; d_gene: TRBD1; v_gene: TRBV5-1; j_gene: TRBJ1-5
CDR3aa: CASSRAPDAGNTIYF; CDR3nt: TGTGCCAGCAGCCGGGCCCCAGACGCTGGAAACACCATATATTTT; abundance: -; d_gene: -; v_gene: TRBV14; j_gene: TRBJ1-3
CDR3aa: CASSLGATGVTYEQYF; CDR3nt: TGTGCCAGCAGCCTAGGCGCCACCGGGGTTACCTACGAGCAGTACTTC; abundance: -; d_gene: -; v_gene: TRBV5-4; j_gene: TRBJ2-7
CDR3aa: CASSLRTNYGYTF; CDR3nt: TGTGCCAGCAGCTTACGGACTAACTATGGCTACACCTTC; abundance: -; d_gene: -; v_gene: TRBV7-2; j_gene: TRBJ1-2
CDR3aa: CASSQDGTVIGF; CDR3nt: TGTGCCAGCAGCCAGGACGGGACAGTAATTGGGTTC; abundance: -; d_gene: TRBD1; v_gene: TRBV14; j_gene: TRBJ1-2
CDR3aa: CAWSVRAGGTDTQYF; CDR3nt: TGTGCCTGGAGTGTAAGGGCAGGAGGCACAGATACGCAGTATTTT; abundance: -; d_gene: -; v_gene: TRBV30; j_gene: TRBJ2-3
CDR3aa: CASSPIRTRSDEQFF; CDR3nt: TGTGCCAGCAGTCCGATTCGGACACGGAGCGATGAGCAGTTCTTC; abundance: -; d_gene: -; v_gene: TRBV28; j_gene: TRBJ2-1
CDR3aa: CASSGTGSNTGELFF; CDR3nt: TGTGCCAGCAGTGGTACGGGGTCGAACACCGGGGAGCTGTTTTTT; abundance: -; d_gene: -; v_gene: TRBV2; j_gene: TRBJ2-2
CDR3aa: CSARRNEQFF; CDR3nt: TGCAGTGCTAGACGGAATGAGCAGTTCTTC; abundance: once; d_gene: -; v_gene: TRBV20-1; j_gene: TRBJ2-1
CDR3aa: CASRLASGNTIYF; CDR3nt: TGTGCCAGCAGATTAGCCTCTGGAAACACCATATATTTT; abundance: -; d_gene: -; v_gene: TRBV6-1; j_gene: TRBJ1-3
CDR3aa: CASSLGLAGYNEQFF; CDR3nt: TGTGCCAGCAGCTTGGGACTAGCGGGCTACAATGAGCAGTTCTTC; abundance: -; d_gene: TRBD2; v_gene: TRBV5-4; j_gene: TRBJ2-1
CDR3aa: CASRQTGTGGGETQYF; CDR3nt: TGCGCCAGCAGACAAACCGGGACAGGGGGTGGGGAGACCCAGTACTTC; abundance: once; d_gene: TRBD1; v_gene: TRBV5-1; j_gene: TRBJ2-5
CDR3aa: CASSADYNYGYTF; CDR3nt: TGTGCCAGCAGCGCCGACTATAACTATGGCTACACCTTC; abundance: -; d_gene: -; v_gene: TRBV9; j_gene: TRBJ1-2